One sample yielded the 29 T cell receptor beta chains listed below, sequenced in a study of blood T cell repertoires in COVID-19. Sequenced by immunoSEQ multiplex PCR; TCRdb stores in-frame clones only, minus some. The sample has 250,000 to 350,000 clones; approximately 90% are singletons. Sequenced sample: PBMCs or T cells enriched from blood (not recorded which). All receptors come from a woman between 18 and 30 years old who had recovered from COVID-19.

The J gene is TRBJ1-2, the V gene TRBV5-1; 8 bases match TRBD1. V shed 4 bases, J shed 4 bases, and the junction held 6 bases outside the gene matches. CDR3 length: 14 residues. The germline V gene has CDR1 SGHRS and CDR2 YFSETQ. CDR3 sequence (DNA): TGCGCCAGCAGCCAGGGACAGGTTGCCTATGGCTACACCTTC. Amino acid sequence: CASSQGQVAYGYTF.

The rearrangement joins TRBV5-1 to TRBJ2-2; TRBD1 might be the D (6 bases). The germline V and J ends were trimmed by 0 bases and 3 bases, with 15 bases remaining between them. Germline values: CDR1 SGHRS, CDR2 YFSETQ. There are 17 residues in the CDR3. Here the CDR3 DNA reads TGCGCCAGCAGCTTGGCCATAGAAGGGGGAGACACCGGGGAGCTGTTTTTT. Protein sequence: CASSLAIEGGDTGELFF.

The chain employs TRBV21-1 and TRBJ1-4. TRBV21-1 is described as a pseudogene. The CDR3 covers 15 residues. Here the CDR3 DNA reads TGTGCCAGCAGCAGCAGTCGGGAACCGGGTGAAAAACTGTTTTTT. It encodes CASSSSREPGEKLFF.

This clone was recorded once. A read error may produce the germline difference seen at one junction end. V gene TRBV6-2 or TRBV6-3 combines with J gene TRBJ1-6; no definite D call. CDR3 length: 15 amino acids. Germline V CDR1 and CDR2: MNHEY, SVGEGT. This chain's CDR3 is CASSYQVDYTSPLHF. As DNA, the CDR3 is TGTGCCAGCAGTTACCAGGTCGACTATACTTCACCCCTCCACTTT.

To note about this clone: Because the CDR3's place on the DNA is in doubt, the DNA is left out and the CDR3 is given as listed by TCRdb. V usage is TRBV15 and J usage is TRBJ1-1; the table's D call TRBD1 went unverified against the DNA. From its first to its last residue, the CDR3 has 15 amino acids. Germline CDR1 and CDR2: LNHNV and YYDKDF (reference sequence). CDR3 loop: CATSRDSGQGAEAFF.

The chain joins TRBV18 to TRBJ2-1; 11 positions match TRBD2. Trimming removed 5 bases from V and 6 bases from J; junction bases left unmatched: 3. Germline assignment: CDR1 KGHSH and CDR2 LQKENI. This CDR3 spans 14 amino acids. The CDR3 here is CASSTSGSGNEQFF. Written as DNA, the CDR3 is TGTGCCAGCTCAACTAGCGGGAGTGGCAATGAGCAGTTCTTC.

The chain is built from TRBV19 and TRBJ2-7; 9 nucleotides match TRBD1. CDR3 length: 13 residues. CDR1 LNHDA and CDR2 SQIVND come from the germline V gene (reference sequence). J lost 4 bases, V lost 9 bases, and 7 bases had no gene match. CDR3 nucleotide sequence: TGTGCCAGCCGGGACAGGGCCTCTTACGAGCAGTACTTC. It specifies CASRDRASYEQYF.

This clone was detected only once. The chain is built from TRBV5-1 and TRBJ1-1; D is unresolved. The CDR3 extends over 14 amino acids. Per germline, CDR1 SGHRS and CDR2 YFSETQ. Trimming shortened V by 0 bases and J by 1 base, and 7 bases separated the two germline ends. This CDR3 reads CASSLGSGNTEAFF. In DNA, the CDR3 is TGCGCCAGCAGCTTGGGTTCGGGGAACACTGAAGCTTTCTTT.

This chain connects TRBV2 to TRBJ1-1; 7 bases line up with TRBD1. This CDR3 is 14 amino acids long. With V trimmed by 7 bases and J by 8 bases, 13 bases remained unmatched. Germline V lookup: CDR1 SNHLY, CDR2 FYNNEI. Written as DNA, the CDR3 is TGTGCCAGCACCCAAGGCACGGGACAGTTCGAAGCTTTCTTT. It encodes CASTQGTGQFEAFF.

The sample holds one count of this clone. The V gene is TRBV7-8, the J gene TRBJ2-7; D is unclear. The CDR3 sequence is 13 residues long. V shed 5 bases and J shed 2 bases, with 10 bases lying between them. Germline V gene data show CDR1 as SGHVS and CDR2 as FQNEAQ. In nucleotides, the CDR3 is TGTGCCAGCAGCGGCGACACCCCCTACGAGCAGTACTTC. This gives the protein CASSGDTPYEQYF. Combining the CDR3 with reference TRBV7-8 and TRBJ2-7 gives the whole variable domain GAGVSQSPRYKVAKRGQDVALRCDPISGHVSLFWYQQALGQGPEFLTYFQNEAQLDKSGLPSDRFFAERPEGSVSTLKIQRTQQEDSAVYLCASSGDTPYEQYFGPGTRLTVT.

On this clone itself: The same CDR3 arises from other DNA sequences in this sample as well. This chain connects TRBV5-1 to TRBJ1-2, with a weak D call TRBD1 (6 bases). CDR1 is SGHRS, CDR2 YFSETQ, per germline. V lost 0 bases and J 5 bases, leaving 11 bases between the germline ends. The CDR3 is 14 residues long. The CDR3 DNA sequence: TGCGCCAGCAGCTTGGATGGCAGGGGATATGGCTACACCTTC. It is translated as CASSLDGRGYGYTF. Full variable domain (missing parts from reference TRBV5-1 and TRBJ1-2): KAGVTQTPRYLIKTRGQQVTLSCSPISGHRSVSWYQQTPGQGLQFLFEYFSETQRNKGNFPGRFSGRQFSNSRSEMNVSTLELGDSALYLCASSLDGRGYGYTFGSGTRLTVV.

V and J are TRBV6-1 and TRBJ1-3, with 7 bases identical to TRBD1. The CDR3 contains 15 residues. Germline V CDR1 and CDR2: MNHNS, SASEGT. V lost 2 bases, J lost 7 bases, and 8 bases stayed unmatched. CDR3 sequence reads: CASSERPGQLNTIYF. DNA for the CDR3: TGTGCCAGCAGTGAACGTCCGGGACAGTTGAACACCATATATTTT.

The chain couples TRBV11-2 to TRBJ2-6; D unresolved. Between the trimmed V and J ends, which lost 4 bases and 0 bases, there was a span of 16 bases. This CDR3 is built from 18 residues. Germline values: CDR1 SGHAT, CDR2 FQNNGV. CDR3 nucleotides: TGTGCCAGCAGCTCGGTACAGTCTCCGTACTCTGGGGCCAACGTCCTGACTTTC. Residues: CASSSVQSPYSGANVLTF.

The rearrangement links TRBV18 to TRBJ2-7; D is unclear. V gave up 2 bases and J gave up 3 bases, with 5 bases separating them. Germline values: CDR1 KGHSH, CDR2 LQKENI. CDR3 length: 12 residues. The DNA of the CDR3 is TGTGCCAGCTCACCATCCTACTACGAGCAGTACTTC. As protein: CASSPSYYEQYF.

This clone was detected a few times. V and J are TRBV6-4 and TRBJ2-3, with D maybe TRBD1 (5 bases). Germline V gives CDR1 MRHNA, CDR2 SNTAGT. V lost 6 bases to trimming and J lost 3 bases, with 10 bases between them. The CDR3 has 13 residues. Here the CDR3 reads CASSLRVTDTQYF. The CDR3, as DNA: TGTGCCAGCAGCCTCAGGGTTACAGATACGCAGTATTTT.

This chain links TRBV15 with TRBJ1-6; no definite D call. Trimming removed 0 bases from V and 8 bases from J, with 11 bases in between. CDR1 and CDR2 (germline): LNHNV, YYDKDF (reference sequence). The CDR3 runs to 15 residues. The CDR3 protein is CATSRDRGSDSPLHF. CDR3 nucleotide sequence: TGTGCCACCAGCAGAGATCGGGGTTCGGATTCACCCCTCCACTTT.

The V call is TRBV4-3, the J call TRBJ1-2; TRBD1 is a possible D gene (6 bases). Trimming took off 4 bases at V and 4 bases at J, with 19 bases between the two ends. Germline lookup yields CDR1 LGHNA and CDR2 YSLEER. The CDR3 is 16 residues long. As DNA, the CDR3 is TGCGCCAGCAGCCCGGGCCGGGGTCAGGGGCCCTATGGCTACACCTTC. The encoded protein is CASSPGRGQGPYGYTF.

The V gene is TRBV24-1, the J gene TRBJ2-7; 12 bases are a match to TRBD1. CDR3 length: 13 amino acids. Germline V gene lookup returns CDR1 KGHDR and CDR2 SFDVKD. With 11 bases clipped from V and 4 bases from J, the junction kept 5 bases outside the gene matches. The CDR3 bases are TGTGCCATTCGGGACAGGGGGCGATACGAGCAGTACTTC. Its translation: CAIRDRGRYEQYF.

This rearrangement joins TRBV19 to TRBJ1-2; 7 bases fit TRBD1. Germline CDR1 is LNHDA and CDR2 is SQIVND (reference sequence). The CDR3 contains 13 residues. V lost 6 bases, J lost 8 bases, and 9 bases stayed unmatched. CDR3 amino acids: CASSSGGDGGYTF. The CDR3 DNA sequence: TGTGCCAGTAGCTCAGGGGGAGACGGCGGCTACACCTTC.

V usage is TRBV7-9 and J usage is TRBJ1-2, with D hard to call. V gave up 5 bases and J gave up 3 bases, with 7 bases separating them. Germline V CDR1 and CDR2: SEHNR, FQNEAQ (reference sequence). This CDR3 is 12 amino acids long. CDR3 nucleotide sequence: TGTGCCAGCAGCCGAGAGGACTATGGCTACACCTTC. It translates to CASSREDYGYTF.

This rearrangement joins TRBV6-2 or TRBV6-3 to TRBJ1-2; D is perhaps TRBD1 (5 bases). CDR1 is MNHEY and CDR2 is SVGEGT in the germline V gene. The CDR3 loop spans 13 amino acids. The ends were cut back, 6 bases at V and 9 bases at J, with 17 bases in the middle. The CDR3 sequence: CASSLTGRQSYTF. For the CDR3, the DNA is TGTGCCAGCAGCCTAACAGGACGTCAAAGCTACACCTTC.

The V and J genes are TRBV28 and TRBJ2-2; perhaps TRBD2 as D (6 bases). Trimming left V 10 bases short and J 4 bases short, with 10 bases between. Looked up from germline, CDR1 is MDHEN and CDR2 is SYDVKM. This CDR3 has 12 residues. CDR3 region: CAIRRATGELFF. The CDR3, as DNA: TGTGCCATCCGGAGGGCCACCGGGGAGCTGTTTTTT.

The rearrangement links TRBV5-6 to TRBJ1-1; 8 bases match TRBD1. After removal of 6 bases from V and 12 bases from J, the junction contained 10 bases not matched to a gene. Germline lookup yields CDR1 SGHDT and CDR2 YYEEEE. This CDR3 contains 12 residues. The CDR3 reads CASNLDRGLTFF. The CDR3, as DNA: TGTGCCAGCAACCTAGACAGGGGATTGACTTTCTTT.

The chain employs TRBV5-6 and TRBJ1-2; TRBD1 is a possible D gene (5 bases). With 3 bases removed from V and 4 bases from J, the gap between germline ends came to 16 bases. The CDR3 is made up of 15 amino acids. Germline V lookup: CDR1 SGHDT, CDR2 YYEEEE. DNA for the CDR3: TGTGCCAGCAGCTCGCTGCCAGGGTCAGGCTATGGCTACACCTTC. Protein: CASSSLPGSGYGYTF.

This clone was counted between two and nine times. The chain carries TRBV19 and TRBJ1-1, with no clear D. Trimming removed 3 bases from V and 2 bases from J, with 10 bases in between. CDR3 size: 14 residues. Germline V gene data show CDR1 as LNHDA and CDR2 as SQIVND (reference sequence). CDR3 in DNA: TGTGCCAGTAGTATTCGGGTTAGCAACACTGAAGCTTTCTTT. This encodes CASSIRVSNTEAFF. The full variable domain, rest sourced from reference TRBV19 and TRBJ1-1, is DGGITQSPKYLFRKEGQNVTLSCEQNLNHDAMYWYRQDPGQGLRLIYYSQIVNDFQKGDIAEGYSVSREKKESFPLTVTSAQKNPTAFYLCASSIRVSNTEAFFGQGTRLTVV.

This sequence joins TRBV6-2 or TRBV6-3 and TRBJ2-1; the match to TRBD2 covers 10 bases. V trimming: 0 bases; J trimming: 0 bases; junction bases outside the gene matches: 14. Germline CDR1 and CDR2: MNHEY and SVGEGT. There are 21 residues in the CDR3. The CDR3 coding sequence is TGTGCCAGCAGTTACTCCGGGGCTAGCGGGAGTACTGGGCGCTCCTACAATGAGCAGTTCTTC. This encodes CASSYSGASGSTGRSYNEQFF.

The chain links TRBV19 to TRBJ1-2, with 10 bases that match TRBD1. From germline, CDR1 is LNHDA and CDR2 SQIVND (reference sequence). With V trimmed by 4 bases and J by 2 bases, 7 bases remained unmatched. This CDR3 has 16 residues. This chain's CDR3 is CASSKQTGGINYGYTF. In DNA form, the CDR3 reads TGTGCCAGTAGTAAACAGACAGGGGGCATAAACTATGGCTACACCTTC.

The CDR3 bases are TGCGCCAGCAGCCAAGTCAAGGGGGCTAATTCACCCCTCCACTTT. Translating it yields CASSQVKGANSPLHF. The chain carries TRBV4-1 and TRBJ1-6; 7 bases align to TRBD1. CDR1 and CDR2 from the germline V gene are MGHRA and YSYEKL. CDR3 size: 15 residues. Germline trimming cut 1 base from V and 6 bases from J; bases unmatched to any gene: 3.

The J gene is TRBJ1-1, the V gene TRBV29-1; D gene unclear. Germline V CDR1 and CDR2: SQVTM, ANQGSEA. V was clipped by 0 bases and J by 2 bases, with 7 bases between them. This CDR3 is 13 amino acids long. This CDR3 is CSVEEWHNTEAFF. CDR3 DNA sequence: TGCAGCGTTGAAGAATGGCATAACACTGAAGCTTTCTTT.